The 11 T cell receptor beta chains presented below share a single source sample, sequenced in a study of monozygotic twins with inflammatory bowel disease. TCRdb reprocessed the 5' RACE reads and reports one entry per CDR3 protein, with no DNA. This sample's table reports around 220,000 distinct CDR3 sequences. Sample: blood. The receptor set was obtained from a human donor with ulcerative colitis or Crohn's disease, or a healthy co-twin of an affected twin (not recorded which).

The V call is TRBV5-6, the J call TRBJ1-2. This CDR3 has 12 amino acids. Per germline, CDR1 SGHDT and CDR2 YYEEEE. The CDR3 loop reads CASSLDGGGYTF.

This chain connects TRBV5-1 to TRBJ1-1. Germline-derived CDR1 and CDR2 are SGHRS and YFSETQ. The CDR3 runs to 13 residues. The CDR3 here is CASSTNTNTEAFF.

The rearrangement uses TRBV7-9 and TRBJ2-1; the TRBD2 assignment by TCRdb is unverifiable without DNA. The germline V gene has CDR1 SEHNR and CDR2 FQNEAQ (reference sequence). This CDR3 is 16 amino acids long. The CDR3 here is CASSLRPAGPYNEQFF.

V and J are TRBV7-2 and TRBJ1-5. The CDR3 consists of 13 residues. Germline V CDR1 and CDR2: SGHTA, FQGNSA. CDR3 residues: CASSATADQPQHF.

This chain connects TRBV19 to TRBJ2-1; TCRdb proposes TRBD2, but this gene call is untestable without DNA. The germline V gene encodes CDR1 LNHDA and CDR2 SQIVND (reference sequence). The CDR3 spans 17 residues. The CDR3 spells CASSSGSSGSTYNEQFF.

The rearrangement links TRBV3-1 to TRBJ1-2; TCRdb selects TRBD1, and the lack of DNA leaves this call unchecked. Germline V gives CDR1 LGHDT, CDR2 YNNKEL (reference sequence). The CDR3 is 14 residues long. This chain's CDR3 is CASSLMDRGDGYTF.

This rearrangement joins TRBV9 to TRBJ2-2. Looked up from germline, CDR1 is SGDLS and CDR2 is YYNGEE. This CDR3 has 13 amino acids. The CDR3 is CASSVVTVGELFF.

J is TRBJ2-7 and V is TRBV29-1; TCRdb calls TRBD1, which cannot be checked without DNA. The V gene's germline CDR1 is SQVTM and CDR2 ANQGSEA. The CDR3 has 16 amino acids. The chain's CDR3 is CSVLPRDQEGAYEQYF.

Here the CDR3 reads CASSHAGTSGDTQYF. The chain carries TRBV3-1 and TRBJ2-3; checking the TCRdb D call of TRBD2 is not possible without DNA. The CDR3 totals 15 residues. CDR1 LGHDT and CDR2 YNNKEL come from the germline V gene (reference sequence).

This chain connects TRBV12-3 or TRBV12-4 to TRBJ2-1; no DNA is available, so the TRBD2 call from TCRdb remains unchecked. The CDR3 covers 13 residues. The chain's CDR3 is CASSLVSGHEQFF.

The rearrangement links TRBV7-6 to TRBJ2-1. Germline V gives CDR1 SGHVS, CDR2 FNYEAQ. This CDR3 has 16 residues. The CDR3 region is CASSSSSSEIYNEQFF.